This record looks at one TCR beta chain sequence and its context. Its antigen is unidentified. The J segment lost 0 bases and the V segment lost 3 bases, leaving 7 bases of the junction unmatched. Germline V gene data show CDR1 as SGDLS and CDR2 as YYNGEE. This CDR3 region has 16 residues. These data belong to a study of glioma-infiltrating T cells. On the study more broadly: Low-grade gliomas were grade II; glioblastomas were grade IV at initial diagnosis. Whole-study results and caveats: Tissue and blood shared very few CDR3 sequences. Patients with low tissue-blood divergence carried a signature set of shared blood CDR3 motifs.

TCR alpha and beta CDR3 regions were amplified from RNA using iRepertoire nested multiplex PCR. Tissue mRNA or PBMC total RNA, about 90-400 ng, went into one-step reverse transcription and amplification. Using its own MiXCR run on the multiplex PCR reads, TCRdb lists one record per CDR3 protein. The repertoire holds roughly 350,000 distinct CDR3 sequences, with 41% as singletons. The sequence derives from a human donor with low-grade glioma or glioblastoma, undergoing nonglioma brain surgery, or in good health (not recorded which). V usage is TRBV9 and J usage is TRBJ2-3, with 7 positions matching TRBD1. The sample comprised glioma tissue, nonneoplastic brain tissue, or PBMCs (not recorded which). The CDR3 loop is CASSAETGLSTDTQYF. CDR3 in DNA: TGTGCCAGCAGCGCGGAGACAGGGTTGAGCACAGATACGCAGTATTTT.